This T cell receptor beta chain was recorded in a study of cytomegalovirus exposure and HLA in healthy donors. This clone has just a few counts. It was with 60 Vbeta and 13 Jbeta primers that the PCR ran. Measured with immunoSEQ multiplex PCR; TCRdb has only the in-frame clones, and not every one. Of about 130,000 clones listed, around 82% were seen once; the top ten hold approximately 1.2%. V was trimmed by 6 bases and J by 0 bases, leaving 9 bases between them. Germline CDR1 and CDR2: MNHEY and SVGAGI. The CDR3 totals 14 residues. V is TRBV6-5 and J is TRBJ1-5; D possibly corresponds to TRBD1 (6 bases). The sequenced sample consisted of PBMCs. This clonotype was obtained from a man between 50 and 59 years old in good health and CMV-seronegative. CDR3 residues: CASSQGHSNQPQHF. CDR3 sequence (DNA): TGTGCCAGCAGCCAGGGACATAGCAATCAGCCCCAGCATTTT.